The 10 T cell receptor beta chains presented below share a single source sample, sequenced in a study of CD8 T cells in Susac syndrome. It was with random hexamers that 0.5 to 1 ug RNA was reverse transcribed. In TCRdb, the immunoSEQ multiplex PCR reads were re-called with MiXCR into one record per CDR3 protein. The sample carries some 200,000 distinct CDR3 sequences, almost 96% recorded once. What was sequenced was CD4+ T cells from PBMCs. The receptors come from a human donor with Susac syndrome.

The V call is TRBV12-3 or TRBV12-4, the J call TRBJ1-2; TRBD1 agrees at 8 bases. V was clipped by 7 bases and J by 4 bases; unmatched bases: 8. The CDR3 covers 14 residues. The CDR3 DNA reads TGTGCCAGCACTCGGACAGGGTACCTCTATGGCTACACCTTC. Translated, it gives CASTRTGYLYGYTF.

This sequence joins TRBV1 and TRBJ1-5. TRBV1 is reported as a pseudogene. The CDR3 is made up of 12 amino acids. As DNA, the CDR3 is TGCACCAGCAGCCGGGTCGTTGTCACCCAGCATTTT. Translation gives CTSSRVVVTQHF.

CDR3 protein: CASSQTTLDTQYF. DNA for the CDR3: TGTGCCAGCAGCCAAACGACCCTAGATACGCAGTATTTT. The chain combines TRBV7-2 with TRBJ2-3; D gene uncertain. Looked up from germline, CDR1 is SGHTA and CDR2 is FQGNSA. With 5 bases removed from V and 5 bases from J, the gap between germline ends came to 11 bases. The CDR3 is 13 amino acids.

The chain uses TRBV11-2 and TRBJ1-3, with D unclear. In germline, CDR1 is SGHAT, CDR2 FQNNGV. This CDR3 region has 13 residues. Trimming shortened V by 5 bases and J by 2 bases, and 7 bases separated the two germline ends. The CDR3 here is CASSHPPGNTIYF. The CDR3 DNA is TGTGCCAGCAGCCACCCCCCTGGAAACACCATATATTTT.

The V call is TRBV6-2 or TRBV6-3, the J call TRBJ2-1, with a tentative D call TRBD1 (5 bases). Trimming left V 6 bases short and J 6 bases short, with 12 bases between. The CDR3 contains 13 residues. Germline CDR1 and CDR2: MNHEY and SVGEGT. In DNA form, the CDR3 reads TGTGCCAGCAGGACCCAGGGTTCCAATGAGCAGTTCTTC. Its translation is CASRTQGSNEQFF.

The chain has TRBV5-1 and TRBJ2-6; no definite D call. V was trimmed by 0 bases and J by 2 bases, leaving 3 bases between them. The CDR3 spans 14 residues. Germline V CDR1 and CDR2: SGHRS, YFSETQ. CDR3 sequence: CASSLAAGANVLTF. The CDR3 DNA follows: TGCGCCAGCAGCTTGGCCGCTGGGGCCAACGTCCTGACTTTC.

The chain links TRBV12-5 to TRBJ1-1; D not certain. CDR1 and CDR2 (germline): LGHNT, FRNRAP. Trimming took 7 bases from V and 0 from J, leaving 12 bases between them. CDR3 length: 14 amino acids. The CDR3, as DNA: TGTGCTAGTGCCGTAGAACGTCTGAACACTGAAGCTTTCTTT. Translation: CASAVERLNTEAFF.

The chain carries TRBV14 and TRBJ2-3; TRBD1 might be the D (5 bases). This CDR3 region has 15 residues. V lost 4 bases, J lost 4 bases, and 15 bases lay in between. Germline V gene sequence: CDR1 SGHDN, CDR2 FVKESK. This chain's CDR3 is CASSPGIAHADTQYF. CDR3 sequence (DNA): TGTGCCAGCAGCCCAGGGATCGCACACGCAGATACGCAGTATTTT.

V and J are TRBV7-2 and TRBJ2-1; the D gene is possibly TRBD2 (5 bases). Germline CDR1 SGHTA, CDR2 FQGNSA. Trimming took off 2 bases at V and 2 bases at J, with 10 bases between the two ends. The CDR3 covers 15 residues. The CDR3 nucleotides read TGTGCCAGCAGCTTAACAAGCGGCCCCTACAATGAGCAGTTCTTC. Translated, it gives CASSLTSGPYNEQFF. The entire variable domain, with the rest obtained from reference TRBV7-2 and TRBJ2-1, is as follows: GAGVSQSPSNKVTEKGKDVELRCDPISGHTALYWYRQSLGQGLEFLIYFQGNSAPDKSGLPSDRFSAERTGGSVSTLTIQRTQQEDSAVYLCASSLTSGPYNEQFFGPGTRLTVL.

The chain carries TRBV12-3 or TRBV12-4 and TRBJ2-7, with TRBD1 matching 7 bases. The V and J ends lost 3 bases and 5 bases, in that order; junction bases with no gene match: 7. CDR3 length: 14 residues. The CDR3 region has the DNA TGTGCCAGCAGTTTTAGACAGGGTATGGACGAGCAGTACTTC. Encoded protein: CASSFRQGMDEQYF.